In its sample, the clone carrying this TCR beta chain was seen a few times. The target antigen is unknown. This entry comes from a study of CD8 T cells in ankylosing spondylitis. Using quantitative 5'-RACE with molecular barcodes, the authors made TCR beta libraries. One entry per CDR3 protein results from TCRdb running MiXCR on the 5' RACE reads. In the table there are about 440,000 distinct CDR3 sequences, 15% to 20% of which are singletons. Study-wide points: Enrichment of disease-linked clones was reportedly significant in matched ankylosing spondylitis synovial fluid. Disease-linked clones bore a CD8+ phenotype, appearing relatively rarely in peripheral blood. Earlier studies detected some motif variants in reactive arthritis synovial fluid and blood. Several highly homologous variants formed a TCR beta motif that appeared characteristic of ankylosing spondylitis blood.

With 2 bases clipped from V and 0 bases from J, the junction kept 8 bases outside the gene matches. CDR1 is SGHRS and CDR2 is YFSETQ in the germline V gene. The CDR3 totals 16 residues. The receptor's source is a male donor with ankylosing spondylitis. The sample was blood, either unsorted or a sorted T cell fraction (not recorded which). V usage is TRBV5-1 and J usage is TRBJ2-7; 7 bases fit TRBD2. The CDR3 region is CASSFGAGRSSYEQYF. DNA of the CDR3: TGCGCCAGCAGCTTCGGGGCCGGGAGGAGCTCCTACGAGCAGTACTTC.